Each of the 15 T cell receptor beta chains below was sequenced from the same sample in a study of blood T cells in healthy people across ages. Through a sample-barcoded 5' primer and a J-beta primer mix, a second PCR was run for 7 to 11 cycles. TCRdb re-called the 5' RACE reads through MiXCR, storing one row per CDR3 protein. The repertoire consists of over 700,000 distinct CDR3 sequences, with 25% occurring once and the leading ten covering under 9.5%. The sample also formed part of further work on T cells of mothers and their children.

The sample taken for sequencing was blood. The receptors come from a boy under 18 in good health.

This clonotype was seen a handful of times. The chain employs TRBV6-6 and TRBJ2-5; 9 nucleotides match TRBD2. The CDR3 is 15 amino acids. The ends lost 3 bases at V and 2 bases at J; junction bases unmatched: 4. Germline assignment: CDR1 MNHNY and CDR2 SVGAGI (reference sequence). CDR3 DNA: TGTGCCAGCAGTTATCTAGCGGGGCTTCAAGAGACCCAGTACTTC. Its translation: CASSYLAGLQETQYF.

The sample holds a few counts of this clonotype. The chain is built from TRBV7-6 and TRBJ2-5; no clear D. The DNA end is more similar to TRBJ2-1, so the J call may be wrong. The CDR3 loop spans 13 amino acids. Germline V gives CDR1 SGHVS, CDR2 FNYEAQ. The CDR3 bases are TGTGCCAGCAGCCTCGATGCCTACAATGAGCAGTTCTTC. It codes for CASSLDAYNEQFF.

This clonotype was counted only a few times. V and J are TRBV20-1 and TRBJ2-7, with TRBD2 matching 11 bases. Unmatched junction bases numbered 13, after V lost 0 bases and J lost 0 bases. This CDR3 contains 19 residues. Per germline, CDR1 DFQATT and CDR2 SNEGSKA (reference sequence). CDR3 in DNA: TGCAGTGCTAGAGATTATCAACCGCAAACTAGCGGGAGCTCCTACGAGCAGTACTTC. Encoded protein: CSARDYQPQTSGSSYEQYF.

This clonotype was detected only a few times. The rearrangement links TRBV5-1 to TRBJ2-2, with 7 bases aligning to TRBD1. Germline values: CDR1 SGHRS, CDR2 YFSETQ. V shed 0 bases, J shed 8 bases, and the junction held 1 base outside the gene matches. The length of the CDR3 is 13 residues. The CDR3 protein is CASSLAGQGELFF. The CDR3 coding sequence is TGCGCCAGCAGCTTGGCGGGACAGGGGGAGCTGTTTTTT.

This clonotype was counted ten times or more. The genes are TRBV5-1 and TRBJ2-7, with D possibly matching TRBD2 (5 bases). From germline, CDR1 is SGHRS and CDR2 YFSETQ. V dropped 4 bases and J dropped 0 bases, with 8 bases sitting between them. The CDR3 is made up of 13 amino acids. The CDR3 sequence: CASSPGYSYEQYF. As DNA, the CDR3 is TGCGCCAGCAGCCCGGGATACTCCTACGAGCAGTACTTC.

The chain uses TRBV7-2 and TRBJ1-1; 9 nucleotides agree with TRBD1. The CDR3 is 15 amino acids. J was trimmed by 4 bases and V by 5 bases; bases with no gene match: 8. CDR1 is SGHTA, CDR2 FQGNSA, per germline. CDR3 region: CASSRRQGGVTEAFF. DNA of the CDR3: TGTGCCAGCAGCCGGCGACAGGGGGGAGTCACTGAAGCTTTCTTT.

The chain joins TRBV14 to TRBJ2-5; TRBD2 is a possible D gene (5 bases). V was trimmed by 0 bases and J by 5 bases, leaving 16 bases between them. Germline assignment: CDR1 SGHDN and CDR2 FVKESK. This CDR3 is built from 16 residues. The CDR3 reads CASSQDREGPGETQYF. The CDR3 DNA follows: TGTGCCAGCAGCCAAGATAGAGAGGGCCCGGGGGAGACCCAGTACTTC.

The V call is TRBV28, the J call TRBJ2-5; 8 bases are a match to TRBD2. Germline V gene sequence: CDR1 MDHEN, CDR2 SYDVKM. The CDR3 runs 15 residues. V lost 5 bases and J lost 3; bases outside the gene matches: 8. CDR3 protein: CASSLPGLGEETQYF. In DNA, the CDR3 is TGTGCCAGCAGTCTTCCGGGACTAGGGGAAGAGACCCAGTACTTC.

The sample holds a few counts of this clonotype. The J gene is TRBJ2-5, the V gene TRBV7-9; 10 nucleotides match TRBD2. Germline V gene lookup returns CDR1 SEHNR and CDR2 FQNEAQ (reference sequence). V lost 5 bases to trimming and J lost 5 bases; unmatched junction nucleotides: 5. The CDR3 spans 14 residues. CDR3: CASSQKLAGETQYF. The CDR3 DNA is TGTGCCAGCAGCCAAAAACTAGCGGGGGAGACCCAGTACTTC.

This clonotype was seen only a few times. CDR3 amino acids: CASSSGGPQPQHF. The CDR3 nucleotides are TGTGCCAGCAGTTCGGGGGGGCCTCAGCCCCAGCATTTT. V is TRBV28 and J is TRBJ1-5, with D perhaps matching TRBD1 (6 bases). The CDR3 spans 13 residues. Trimming shortened V by 4 bases and J by 6 bases, and 10 bases separated the two germline ends. Germline V lookup: CDR1 MDHEN, CDR2 SYDVKM. Looking up the rest from reference TRBV28 and TRBJ1-5 gives the full variable domain: DVKVTQSSRYLVKRTGEKVFLECVQDMDHENMFWYRQDPGLGLRLIYFSYDVKMKEKGDIPEGYSVSREKKERFSLILESASTNQTSMYLCASSSGGPQPQHFGDGTRLSIL.

This clonotype has only a few counts. V usage is TRBV19 and J usage is TRBJ2-5; 12 bases map to TRBD2. With the DNA end fitting TRBJ2-1 better, the J assignment may be wrong. Germline V lookup: CDR1 LNHDA, CDR2 SQIVND (reference sequence). The CDR3 runs to 14 residues. The CDR3 region is CASRTSGSGYEQFF. In DNA, the CDR3 is TGTGCCAGTAGGACTAGCGGGAGTGGTTATGAGCAGTTCTTC.

This chain uses TRBV24-1 with TRBJ1-5, with D unresolved. The CDR3 loop spans 14 amino acids. Trimming removed 3 bases at V and 1 base at J, with 6 bases between. Germline CDR1 is KGHDR and CDR2 is SFDVKD. The CDR3 DNA reads TGTGCCACCAGTGATCTTGACAGCAATCAGCCCCAGCATTTT. It specifies CATSDLDSNQPQHF.

This clonotype was detected a few times. CDR3 coding DNA: TGTGCCAGCAGCTTAGGTCCATTTGGGACCGAGCAGTACTTC. It specifies CASSLGPFGTEQYF. The J gene is TRBJ2-7, the V gene TRBV7-8; D may be TRBD1 or TRBD2 (5 bases each). In germline, CDR1 is SGHVS, CDR2 FQNEAQ. The V end was cut by 1 base, the J end by 6 bases, with 13 bases between. This CDR3 has 14 residues.

CDR3 sequence: CSASYNRKNEQYF. CDR3 nucleotides: TGCAGTGCTAGTTATAACAGGAAAAACGAGCAGTACTTC. This sequence joins TRBV20-1 and TRBJ2-7; D possibly corresponds to TRBD1 (5 bases). The CDR3 has 13 amino acids. Germline CDR1 reads DFQATT; CDR2 reads SNEGSKA (reference sequence). The V gene lost 3 bases and the J gene lost 5 bases, with 14 bases spanning the gap.

The CDR3 reads CASSLSGLPYNEQFF. Written as DNA, the CDR3 is TGCGCCAGCAGCTTGTCAGGCCTACCTTACAATGAGCAGTTCTTC. The V gene is TRBV5-1, the J gene TRBJ2-1; D remains unclear. Trimming stripped 1 base from V and 4 bases from J, with 12 bases between. CDR1 SGHRS and CDR2 YFSETQ come from the germline V gene. CDR3 length equals 15 residues. The complete variable domain, with remaining parts taken from reference TRBV5-1 and TRBJ2-1, reads KAGVTQTPRYLIKTRGQQVTLSCSPISGHRSVSWYQQTPGQGLQFLFEYFSETQRNKGNFPGRFSGRQFSNSRSEMNVSTLELGDSALYLCASSLSGLPYNEQFFGPGTRLTVL.